A single sample gave rise to the 22 T cell receptor beta chains below, sequenced in a study of T cells in localized non-small cell lung cancer. TCRdb's copy holds only in-frame clones and misses some; the assay was immunoSEQ multiplex PCR. The sample consists of under 35,000 clones, more than 85% of them appearing once. The input for sequencing was peripheral blood, taken before any cancer treatment. All receptors derive from a female donor at least 60 years old with stage I lung adenocarcinoma.

This clone was counted a single time. The chain has TRBV29-1 and TRBJ1-5; no definite D call. CDR3 length equals 13 residues. The V end was cut by 4 bases, the J end by 1 base, with 8 bases between. Germline assignment: CDR1 SQVTM and CDR2 ANQGSEA. CDR3 amino acids: CSVVGQSNQPQHF. Here the CDR3 DNA reads TGCAGCGTTGTAGGTCAGAGCAATCAGCCCCAGCATTTT.

The V and J genes are TRBV5-4 and TRBJ1-2, with D possibly TRBD1 on 6 matching bases. The CDR3 contains 14 residues. V gave up 0 bases and J gave up 8 bases, with 14 bases separating them. CDR1 is SGHNT, CDR2 YYREEE, per germline (reference sequence). The DNA of the CDR3 is TGTGCCAGCAGCTTGGTTGCAGGGGCCTTGGGCTACACCTTC. This encodes CASSLVAGALGYTF.

This clone has a single count. The V and J genes are TRBV5-1 and TRBJ2-2; D gene unclear. The CDR3 is 14 amino acids. V lost 3 bases, J lost 5 bases, and 11 bases lay in between. Germline V gives CDR1 SGHRS, CDR2 YFSETQ. CDR3 in DNA: TGCGCCAGCAGCTCCCGACCGCAGACCGGGGAGCTGTTTTTT. It is translated as CASSSRPQTGELFF.

The chain has TRBV4-2 and TRBJ2-7; 8 positions agree with TRBD1. With V trimmed by 1 base and J by 4 bases, 12 bases remained unmatched. Germline CDR1 is LGHNA and CDR2 is YNFKEQ. The length of the CDR3 is 17 residues. The CDR3 region has the DNA TGTGCCAGCAGCCAAGGCGGGGCAGGGGGCGCGGGTTACGAGCAGTACTTC. It yields the protein CASSQGGAGGAGYEQYF.

The J gene is TRBJ1-5, the V gene TRBV2; the D gene is possibly TRBD1 (5 bases). Trimming pared 8 bases from V and 4 bases from J, leaving 18 bases between. Germline assignment: CDR1 SNHLY and CDR2 FYNNEI. The length of the CDR3 is 15 residues. CDR3 DNA: TGTGCCAGCCGAGGGGCGATGGGGGGAAATCAGCCCCAGCATTTT. The encoded protein is CASRGAMGGNQPQHF.

This sequence joins TRBV7-9 and TRBJ2-2; D call uncertain. The V end lost 1 base, the J end lost 2 bases, and 8 bases lay between the germline ends. The CDR3 covers 15 residues. CDR1 is SEHNR, CDR2 FQNEAQ, per germline (reference sequence). CDR3 in amino acids: CASSLGGRNTGELFF. The CDR3, as DNA: TGTGCCAGCAGCTTAGGGGGTCGCAACACCGGGGAGCTGTTTTTT.

The chain employs TRBV4-1 and TRBJ2-3, with 9 bases lining up with TRBD2. Germline CDR1 and CDR2: MGHRA and YSYEKL. V gave up 0 bases and J gave up 0 bases; unmatched junction bases: 7. This CDR3 spans 18 amino acids. The CDR3: CASSQEFSGSTSTDTQYF. In nucleotides, the CDR3 is TGCGCCAGCAGCCAAGAGTTTAGCGGGAGTACTAGCACAGATACGCAGTATTTT.

V gene TRBV27 combines with J gene TRBJ2-2; 7 nucleotides match TRBD1. The CDR3 loop spans 15 amino acids. Germline CDR1 MNHEY, CDR2 SMNVEV (reference sequence). Unmatched junction bases numbered 7, after V lost 2 bases and J lost 7 bases. CDR3 sequence: CASSLGQGVIGELFF. The CDR3 DNA sequence: TGTGCCAGCAGTTTAGGGCAGGGGGTTATCGGGGAGCTGTTTTTT.

The J gene is TRBJ2-2, the V gene TRBV30, with a tentative D call TRBD2 (10 bases). Germline assignment: CDR1 GTSNPN and CDR2 SVGIG (reference sequence). V lost 3 bases, J lost 4 bases, and 30 bases lay in between. The CDR3 is made up of 20 amino acids. The CDR3 DNA is TGTGCCTGGAGCTCCTGGACAGGGGAGCTACTAGCGGGGCGCACCGGGGAGCTGTTTTTT. Translating it yields CAWSSWTGELLAGRTGELFF.

The chain's CDR3 is CASSGTSGGVPTQYF. Written as DNA, the CDR3 is TGTGCCAGCAGTGGGACTAGCGGGGGGGTTCCTACGCAGTATTTT. This chain uses TRBV2 with TRBJ2-3, with 15 bases lining up with TRBD2. This CDR3 has 15 amino acids. Unmatched junction bases numbered 4, after V lost 4 bases and J lost 8 bases. CDR1 is SNHLY and CDR2 is FYNNEI in the germline V gene.

The chain has TRBV18 and TRBJ2-5; D is ambiguous. V dropped 3 bases and J dropped 0 bases, with 8 bases sitting between them. CDR3 length equals 14 residues. Germline CDR1 reads KGHSH; CDR2 reads LQKENI. The CDR3 DNA sequence: TGTGCCAGCTCACCGTCGCCCAACCAAGAGACCCAGTACTTC. Protein: CASSPSPNQETQYF.

The chain combines TRBV5-1 with TRBJ2-2; 9 nucleotides match TRBD1. Germline-derived CDR1 and CDR2 are SGHRS and YFSETQ. This CDR3 contains 15 residues. V lost 4 bases to trimming and J lost 4 bases; unmatched junction nucleotides: 5. The CDR3 sequence: CASSPGTGRTGELFF. The CDR3 bases are TGCGCCAGCAGCCCCGGGACAGGGCGCACCGGGGAGCTGTTTTTT. The complete variable domain, with remaining parts taken from reference TRBV5-1 and TRBJ2-2, reads KAGVTQTPRYLIKTRGQQVTLSCSPISGHRSVSWYQQTPGQGLQFLFEYFSETQRNKGNFPGRFSGRQFSNSRSEMNVSTLELGDSALYLCASSPGTGRTGELFFGEGSRLTVL.

The V call is TRBV30, the J call TRBJ2-3; weak D call: TRBD1 (5 bases). The CDR3 contains 18 residues. The V gene lost 0 bases and the J gene lost 0 bases, with 19 bases spanning the gap. Looked up from germline, CDR1 is GTSNPN and CDR2 is SVGIG (reference sequence). CDR3 in amino acids: CAWSVRGDAIISTDTQYF. Here the CDR3 DNA reads TGTGCCTGGAGTGTAAGGGGCGACGCAATTATTAGCACAGATACGCAGTATTTT.

The chain joins TRBV10-3 to TRBJ2-3, with 7 bases identical to TRBD1. V was clipped by 4 bases and J by 6 bases; unmatched bases: 7. Germline-derived CDR1 and CDR2 are ENHRY and SYGVKD. CDR3 length: 14 amino acids. CDR3 sequence reads: CAISASGTVDTQYF. The CDR3 DNA reads as TGTGCCATCAGTGCCTCCGGGACAGTTGATACGCAGTATTTT.

The CDR3: CASSLGLANKETQYF. The CDR3 nucleotides read TGTGCCAGCAGTCTGGGACTAGCAAACAAAGAGACCCAGTACTTC. This sequence joins TRBV6-5 and TRBJ2-5, with 9 bases identical to TRBD2. The germline V gene encodes CDR1 MNHEY and CDR2 SVGAGI. The CDR3 has 15 amino acids. Trimming at V came to 5 bases and at J to 3 bases, leaving 7 bases not matched to a gene.

The rearrangement links TRBV9 to TRBJ2-7, with TRBD1 as a possible D gene (5 bases). CDR3 size: 16 residues. In germline, CDR1 is SGDLS, CDR2 YYNGEE. Trimming cost V 3 bases and J 3 bases, with 19 bases left between them. For the CDR3, the DNA is TGTGCCAGCAGCGCCGGGTTGGAAGGGGATTTCTACGAGCAGTACTTC. Its protein is CASSAGLEGDFYEQYF.

This chain joins TRBV9 and TRBJ1-1; a possible D gene is TRBD1 (5 bases). Trimming stripped 1 base from V and 1 base from J, with 5 bases between. The CDR3 has 13 residues. Per the germline V gene, CDR1 is SGDLS and CDR2 is YYNGEE. DNA of the CDR3: TGTGCCAGCAGCGTAACAGGGAACACTGAAGCTTTCTTT. Protein: CASSVTGNTEAFF.

The rearrangement joins TRBV7-8 to TRBJ2-5, with 7 bases identical to TRBD1. Trimming removed 5 bases from V and 4 bases from J; junction bases left unmatched: 7. Germline-derived CDR1 and CDR2 are SGHVS and FQNEAQ. The CDR3 contains 14 residues. CDR3 coding DNA: TGTGCCAGCAGCGGGCTGGGACAGCGAGAGACCCAGTACTTC. This gives the protein CASSGLGQRETQYF.

The chain uses TRBV5-1 and TRBJ1-1; a possible D gene is TRBD1 (5 bases). The ends were cut back, 5 bases at V and 1 base at J, with 9 bases in the middle. Germline lookup yields CDR1 SGHRS and CDR2 YFSETQ. The CDR3 spans 13 residues. The CDR3 coding sequence is TGCGCCAGCAGACAACAGGAGAACACTGAAGCTTTCTTT. As protein: CASRQQENTEAFF.

The chain is built from TRBV18 and TRBJ1-1; D is unresolved. The CDR3 has 13 amino acids. CDR1 and CDR2 from the germline V gene are KGHSH and LQKENI. V lost 5 bases and J lost 0, with 7 bases in between. The CDR3, as DNA: TGTGCCAGCTCAGAAGGAGTGAACACTGAAGCTTTCTTT. As protein: CASSEGVNTEAFF.

The chain joins TRBV5-4 to TRBJ1-1; 9 bases align to TRBD1. Germline V gene data show CDR1 as SGHNT and CDR2 as YYREEE (reference sequence). CDR3 length equals 12 residues. V lost 3 bases, J lost 11 bases, and 5 bases stayed unmatched. The CDR3 reads CASSSDRGRAFF. CDR3 DNA: TGTGCCAGCAGCTCAGACAGGGGGAGGGCTTTCTTT.

This chain joins TRBV5-1 and TRBJ2-5; D is perhaps TRBD1 (5 bases). Trimming removed 0 bases at V and 1 base at J, with 7 bases between. This CDR3 comprises 14 residues. Germline V gene lookup returns CDR1 SGHRS and CDR2 YFSETQ. CDR3 DNA sequence: TGCGCCAGCAGCTTGGGACAGATCCAAGAGACCCAGTACTTC. Amino acid sequence: CASSLGQIQETQYF.